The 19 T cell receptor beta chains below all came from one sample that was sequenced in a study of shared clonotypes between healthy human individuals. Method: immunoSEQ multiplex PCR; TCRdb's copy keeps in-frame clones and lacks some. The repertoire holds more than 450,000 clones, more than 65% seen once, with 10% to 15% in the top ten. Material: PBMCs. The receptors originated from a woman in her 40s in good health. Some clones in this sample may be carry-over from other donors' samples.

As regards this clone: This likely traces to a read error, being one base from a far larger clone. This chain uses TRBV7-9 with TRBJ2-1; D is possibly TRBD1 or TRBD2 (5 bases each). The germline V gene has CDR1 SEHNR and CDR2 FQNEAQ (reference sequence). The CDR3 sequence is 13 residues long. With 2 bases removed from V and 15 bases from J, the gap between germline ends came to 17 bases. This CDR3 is CASSLSQGRVVFF. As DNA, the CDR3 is TGTGCCAGCAGCTTATCCCAGGGACGGGTGGTGTTCTTC.

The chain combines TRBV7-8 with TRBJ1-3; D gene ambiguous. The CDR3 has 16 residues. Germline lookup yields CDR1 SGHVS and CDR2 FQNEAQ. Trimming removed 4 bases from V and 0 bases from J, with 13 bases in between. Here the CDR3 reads CASSSYESFSGNTIYF. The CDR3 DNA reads TGTGCCAGCAGCTCATACGAGTCCTTCTCTGGAAACACCATATATTTT.

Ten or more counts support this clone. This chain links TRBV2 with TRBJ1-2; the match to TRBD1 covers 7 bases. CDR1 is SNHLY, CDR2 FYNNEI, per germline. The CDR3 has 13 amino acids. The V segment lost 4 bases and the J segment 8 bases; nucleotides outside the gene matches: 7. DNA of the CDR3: TGTGCCAGCAGTGTAGGGGGCCTGAGGGGCTACACCTTC. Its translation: CASSVGGLRGYTF. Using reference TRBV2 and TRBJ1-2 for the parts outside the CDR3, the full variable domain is EPEVTQTPSHQVTQMGQEVILRCVPISNHLYFYWYRQILGQKVEFLVSFYNNEISEKSEIFDDQFSVERPDGSNFTLKIRSTKLEDSAMYFCASSVGGLRGYTFGSGTRLTVV.

The CDR3 DNA is TGTGCCAGCGGCTCCTACGAGCAGTACTTC. Protein sequence: CASGSYEQYF. J is TRBJ2-7 and V is TRBV6-1; D remains unclear. The germline gives CDR1 MNHNS, CDR2 SASEGT. The CDR3 length is 10 residues. Between the trimmed V and J ends, which lost 8 bases and 0 bases, there was a span of 2 bases.

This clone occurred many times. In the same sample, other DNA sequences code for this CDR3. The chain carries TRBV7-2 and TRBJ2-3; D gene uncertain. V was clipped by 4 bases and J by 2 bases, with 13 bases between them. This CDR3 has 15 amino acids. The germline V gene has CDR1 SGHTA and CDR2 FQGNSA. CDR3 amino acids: CASSWERTFTDTQYF. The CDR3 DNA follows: TGTGCCAGCAGCTGGGAACGGACCTTCACAGATACGCAGTATTTT.

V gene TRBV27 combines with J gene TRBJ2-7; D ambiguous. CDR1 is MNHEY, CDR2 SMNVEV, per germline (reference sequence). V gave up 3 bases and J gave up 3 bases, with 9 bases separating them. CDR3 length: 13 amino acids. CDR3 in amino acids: CASSFGRHYEQYF. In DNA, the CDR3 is TGTGCCAGCAGTTTCGGCAGACACTACGAGCAGTACTTC.

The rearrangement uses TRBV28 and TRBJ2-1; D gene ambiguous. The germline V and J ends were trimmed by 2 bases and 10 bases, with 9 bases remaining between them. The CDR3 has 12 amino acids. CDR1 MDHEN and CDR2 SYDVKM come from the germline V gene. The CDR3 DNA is TGTGCCAGCAGTTTAGGCGCCAGGGAGCAGTTCTTC. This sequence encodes CASSLGAREQFF.

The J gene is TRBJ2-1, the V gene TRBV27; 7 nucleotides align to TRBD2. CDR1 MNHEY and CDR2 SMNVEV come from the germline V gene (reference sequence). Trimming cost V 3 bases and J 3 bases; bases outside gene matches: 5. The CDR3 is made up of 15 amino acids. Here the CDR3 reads CASSFAGAGYNEQFF. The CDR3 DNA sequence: TGTGCCAGCAGTTTTGCGGGAGCAGGCTACAATGAGCAGTTCTTC.

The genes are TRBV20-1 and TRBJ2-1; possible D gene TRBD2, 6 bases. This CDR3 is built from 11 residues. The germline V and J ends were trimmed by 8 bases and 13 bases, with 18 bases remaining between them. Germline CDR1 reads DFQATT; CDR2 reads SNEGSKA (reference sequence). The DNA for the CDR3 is TGCAGTCCGCCATCCGGGACTTCCCAGTTCTTC. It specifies CSPPSGTSQFF.

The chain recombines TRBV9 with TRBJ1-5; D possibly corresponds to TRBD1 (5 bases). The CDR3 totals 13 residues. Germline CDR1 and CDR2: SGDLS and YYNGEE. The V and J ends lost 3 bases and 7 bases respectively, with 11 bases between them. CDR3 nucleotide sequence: TGTGCCAGCAGCGGGACAAACGAGCAGCCCCAGCATTTT. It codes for CASSGTNEQPQHF.

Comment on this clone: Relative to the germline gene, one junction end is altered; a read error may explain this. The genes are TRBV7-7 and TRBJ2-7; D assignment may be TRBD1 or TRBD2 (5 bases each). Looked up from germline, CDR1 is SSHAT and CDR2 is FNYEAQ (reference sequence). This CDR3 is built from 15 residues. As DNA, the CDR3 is TGTGCTAGCAGCTTAGGCGTAGGGGTGGGAGACGAGCAGTACTTC. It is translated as CASSLGVGVGDEQYF.

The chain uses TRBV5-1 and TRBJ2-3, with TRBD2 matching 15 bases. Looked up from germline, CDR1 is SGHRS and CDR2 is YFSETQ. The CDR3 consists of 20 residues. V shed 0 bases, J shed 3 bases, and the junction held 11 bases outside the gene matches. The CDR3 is CASSLGLTAGLAGGTDTQYF. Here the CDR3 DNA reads TGCGCCAGCAGCTTGGGACTTACAGCGGGACTAGCGGGAGGAACAGATACGCAGTATTTT.

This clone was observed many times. CDR3 in amino acids: CASSIAGEPYNEQFF. CDR3 bases: TGTGCCAGCAGTATAGCGGGAGAACCCTACAATGAGCAGTTCTTC. The rearrangement joins TRBV28 to TRBJ2-1; TRBD2 matches 9 bases. Losses at the gene ends were 5 bases for V and 2 bases for J; bases not matched to a gene: 4. The V gene's germline CDR1 is MDHEN and CDR2 SYDVKM. The CDR3 length is 15 residues. Full variable domain (rest looked up from reference TRBV28 and TRBJ2-1): DVKVTQSSRYLVKRTGEKVFLECVQDMDHENMFWYRQDPGLGLRLIYFSYDVKMKEKGDIPEGYSVSREKKERFSLILESASTNQTSMYLCASSIAGEPYNEQFFGPGTRLTVL.

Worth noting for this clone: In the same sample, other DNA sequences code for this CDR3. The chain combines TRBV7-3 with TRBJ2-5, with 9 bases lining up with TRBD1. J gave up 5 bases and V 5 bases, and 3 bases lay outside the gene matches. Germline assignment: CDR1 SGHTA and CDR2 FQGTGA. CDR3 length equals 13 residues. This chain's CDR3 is CASSPGQGETQYF. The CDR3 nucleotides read TGTGCCAGCAGCCCCGGACAGGGGGAGACCCAGTACTTC.

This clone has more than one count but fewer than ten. CDR3 loop: CASNGYNEQFF. The CDR3 DNA sequence: TGTGCCAGCAATGGCTACAATGAGCAGTTCTTC. The rearrangement uses TRBV28 and TRBJ2-1; D not certain. Germline values: CDR1 MDHEN, CDR2 SYDVKM. The V end was cut by 7 bases, the J end by 3 bases, with 4 bases between. The CDR3 length is 11 residues.

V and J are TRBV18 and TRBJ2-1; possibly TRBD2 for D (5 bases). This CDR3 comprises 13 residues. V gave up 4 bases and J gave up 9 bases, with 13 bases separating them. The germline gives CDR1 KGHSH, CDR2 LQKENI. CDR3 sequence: CASSRVEGSEQFF. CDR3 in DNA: TGTGCCAGCTCACGGGTCGAAGGGAGTGAGCAGTTCTTC.

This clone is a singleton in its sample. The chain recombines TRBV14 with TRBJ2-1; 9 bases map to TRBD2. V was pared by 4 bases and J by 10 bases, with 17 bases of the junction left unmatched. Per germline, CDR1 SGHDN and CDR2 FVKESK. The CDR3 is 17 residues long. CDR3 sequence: CASSPAFSLAGVREQFF. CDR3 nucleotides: TGTGCCAGCAGCCCCGCTTTCTCCTTAGCGGGAGTAAGGGAGCAGTTCTTC.

The CDR3 bases are TGTGCCAGCAGAAAGACAAGCACAGATACGCAGTATTTT. It yields the protein CASRKTSTDTQYF. This chain joins TRBV6-1 and TRBJ2-3; no reliable D call. Germline V CDR1 and CDR2: MNHNS, SASEGT. CDR3 size: 13 residues. V lost 6 bases to trimming and J lost 0 bases, with 7 bases between them.

CDR3 nucleotides: TGTGCCAGCAGTTCTCCGGGACCAGATACGCAGTATTTT. This gives the protein CASSSPGPDTQYF. The V and J genes are TRBV28 and TRBJ2-3, with D perhaps assigned TRBD1 or TRBD2 (5 bases each). The V end was cut by 4 bases, the J end by 4 bases, with 9 bases between. The CDR3 has 13 amino acids. Germline V gene data show CDR1 as MDHEN and CDR2 as SYDVKM. The full variable domain, its missing parts supplied by reference TRBV28 and TRBJ2-3, is DVKVTQSSRYLVKRTGEKVFLECVQDMDHENMFWYRQDPGLGLRLIYFSYDVKMKEKGDIPEGYSVSREKKERFSLILESASTNQTSMYLCASSSPGPDTQYFGPGTRLTVL.